This T cell receptor beta chain was captured in a study of CD8 T cells in Susac syndrome. V was shortened by 5 bases and J by 7 bases, with 18 bases between the two germline ends. Looked up from germline, CDR1 is SEHNR and CDR2 is FQNEAQ (reference sequence). CDR3 length equals 15 residues. Study-level points and caveats: The authors acknowledged that the study's TCR sequencing and HLA analysis involved relatively few individuals.

An amount of RNA that ranged from roughly 0.45 to 1 ug was reverse transcribed with random hexamers. TCRdb itself ran the immunoSEQ multiplex PCR reads through MiXCR, one entry per CDR3 protein. The table lists 200,000 to 250,000 distinct CDR3 sequences, over 85% of them singletons. Those who served as multiple sclerosis controls were treatment-naive patients with stable or active relapsing-remitting disease. TEMRA cells were FACS-enriched, while CD8+ and CD4+ T cells were negatively isolated. Points on this clonotype: As yet, its antigen is unknown.

V and J are TRBV7-9 and TRBJ1-5; D might be TRBD1 (6 bases). Sequences were obtained from CD4+ T cells from PBMCs. This TCR was recovered from a human donor with multiple sclerosis. The CDR3 DNA sequence: TGTGCCAGCAGCCCTAGGGGGGTTGGCGGGCAGCCCCAGCATTTT. This codes for CASSPRGVGGQPQHF.